One T cell receptor (beta chain) is described in this entry. Its antigen is unknown. This record comes from a study of cytomegalovirus exposure and HLA in healthy donors. Study-level background: In terms of ancestry, the Caucasian-associated cluster contained around 79% of the approximately 420 genotyped donors.

Study-wide results and limits: Reportedly, TCR beta sequences accurately predicted HLA-A and HLA-B alleles in most subjects. The study labeled more than 150 TCR beta chains cytomegalovirus-associated.

This PCR relied on a set of 60 Vbeta primers and 13 Jbeta primers. Measured with immunoSEQ multiplex PCR; TCRdb has only the in-frame clones, and not every one. This table holds approximately 170,000 clones, more than 65% found once. The J segment lost 4 bases and the V segment lost 5 bases, leaving 11 bases of the junction unmatched. The CDR3 sequence is 16 residues long. CDR1 and CDR2 (germline): SEHNR, FQNEAQ (reference sequence). Input material: PBMCs. The rearrangement uses TRBV7-9 and TRBJ1-2, with 9 bases identical to TRBD1. This clonotype was sampled from a man younger than 35 in good health and CMV-seropositive. CDR3 nucleotide sequence: TGTGCCAGCAGCCCCGATTTGGGGGGACAGGGCTATGGCTACACCTTC. Amino acid sequence: CASSPDLGGQGYGYTF.